This T cell receptor beta chain was observed in a study of T cells after yellow fever vaccination (dated by TCRdb to 2018 to 2020). Describing the broader study: The SMART-Seq v4 Ultra Low Input RNA kit was used to prepare libraries from fractions with low cell numbers. The cohort comprised two healthy male donors, one aged 18 to 30 and one aged 30 to 39 years. Bulk PBMC replicates and cell subsets were isolated from blood drawn at multiple timepoints before and after both primary and secondary immunization. Bulk TCR alpha and beta repertoires were sequenced longitudinally to track T-cell clones before and after primary and booster YFV17D yellow fever vaccination.

Study-wide conclusions, independent of this receptor: After the booster, most clones that had expanded after primary vaccination were detected again (approximately 96% of CD4 and around nine tenths of CD8), suggesting broad maintenance of memory. A small share of clonotypes was detected in both CD4 and CD8 compartments, with the overlap likely arising from convergent recombination. Computational filtering was required because FACS-sorted repertoires could contain abundant contaminating clonotypes from the bulk population. The secondary T-cell response was weaker than the primary response but faster, peaking on day 5 instead of day 15. Because the study included only a couple of donors, the extent to which the findings can be generalized is limited.

The label giving this sample's treatment or condition can be read as: live attenuated yellow fever vaccine strain. At each blood-draw timepoint, two biological replicates of bulk PBMCs were collected. PBMCs were isolated from peripheral blood using a standard Ficoll-Paque protocol. TriZol was used to extract RNA from bulk PBMCs, CD4 and CD8 fractions, and dextramer-positive and dextramer-negative fractions. The germline V gene sets CDR1 to SQVTM and CDR2 to ANQGSEA. The CDR3 holds 12 amino acids from the cysteine to the phenylalanine. Just the 36-base CDR3 DNA is kept, in frame starting at base 1. V trim: 6 bases; J trim: 6 bases; unmatched bases: 4. TCR cDNA was made using 5'RACE template switching, a step that added a universal primer site and unique molecular identifiers. cDNA synthesis was primed from both the TCR alpha and TCR beta constant segments. Library amplification involved two PCR steps, and the second step added sample barcodes and sequencing adapters. Sequencing of the libraries was done on either Illumina HiSeq 2500 (2x100 bp) or NovaSeq (2x150 bp). On the authors' methods: Reads were demultiplexed and collapsed into UMI consensus sequences with MIGEC, and V(D)J alignment was performed with MiXCR. Using edgeR on replicate PBMC samples, clonotypes were called vaccine-responding if FDR was below 0.01 and the log2 fold change was above 5 up to day 15. CD4 or CD8 identity was assigned to each bulk clonotype according to whether the clonotype was present at higher abundance in the sequenced CD4 repertoire or the sequenced CD8 repertoire. The raw public data were reprocessed by TCRdb itself: fastp quality trimming at Q25, MiXCR clonotype calling, in-frame beta chains only. Identical CDR3 proteins give one entry, which carries the most common genes and DNA. The V and J calls were determined by TCRdb, not by the authors. This sample is represented by hundreds of thousands of distinct CDR3 sequences; around a tenth of them were singletons. The ten largest make up around 20% of the sample.

Of note for this clonotype: The clone's antigen remains unknown. The input lacks base qualities; no much larger clone sits a single base away.

This receptor was taken from a man younger than 35 who received the YFV17D yellow fever vaccine. The rearranged chain carries TRBV29-1 and TRBJ2-3, with TRBD1 matching 9 junction bases. The sample was PBMCs, taken on the day of the first yellow fever vaccination. The CDR3 sequence is CSVADRGDTQYF. The DNA reads TGCAGCGTCGCCGACAGGGGGGATACGCAGTATTTT.